These 8 T cell receptor beta chains share one sample of origin, sequenced in a study of memory CD4+ T cells and cytomegalovirus serostatus. Single viable CD3+CD4+CD8-CD45RO+ cells were sorted as the memory CD4+ T cells. The data were produced by immunoSEQ multiplex PCR, yet TCRdb's version contains in-frame clones alone and is incomplete. The table lists about 96,000 clones, over 70% of them singletons. The sequenced sample consisted of memory CD4+ T cells from blood. These receptors all come from an adult in good health and CMV-seropositive.

The chain combines TRBV2 with TRBJ1-2; D may be TRBD1 (6 bases). V was shortened by 7 bases and J by 4 bases, with 13 bases between the two germline ends. This CDR3 has 13 residues. The V gene's germline CDR1 is SNHLY and CDR2 FYNNEI. CDR3 coding DNA: TGTGCCAGCATTGGCCTAGGGGGCTATGGCTACACCTTC. Translated: CASIGLGGYGYTF.

This clone was counted only a few times. This sequence joins TRBV28 and TRBJ2-4; D might be TRBD1 (6 bases). Germline CDR1 is MDHEN and CDR2 is SYDVKM. This CDR3 comprises 14 residues. V shed 6 bases and J shed 8 bases, with 17 bases lying between them. Here the CDR3 reads CASRDSRTRDIQYF. The CDR3 DNA sequence: TGTGCCAGCAGGGACAGCAGGACCAGGGACATTCAGTACTTC. The entire variable domain, with the rest obtained from reference TRBV28 and TRBJ2-4, is as follows: DVKVTQSSRYLVKRTGEKVFLECVQDMDHENMFWYRQDPGLGLRLIYFSYDVKMKEKGDIPEGYSVSREKKERFSLILESASTNQTSMYLCASRDSRTRDIQYFGAGTRLSVL.

V and J are TRBV13 and TRBJ2-6, with TRBD2 matching over 7 bases. J gave up 0 bases and V 4 bases, and 12 bases lay outside the gene matches. The CDR3 runs to 19 residues. From germline, CDR1 is PRHDT and CDR2 FYEKMQ (reference sequence). DNA for the CDR3: TGTGCCAGCAGCTACCAAAGGAGGGACTACGTCTCTGGGGCCAACGTCCTGACTTTC. This codes for CASSYQRRDYVSGANVLTF.

CDR3: CASSLGGQSNQPQHF. The CDR3 DNA is TGCGCCAGCAGCTTGGGGGGACAGAGCAATCAGCCCCAGCATTTT. The chain joins TRBV5-1 to TRBJ1-5, with TRBD1 matching 7 bases. Trimming at V came to 0 bases and at J to 1 base, leaving 1 base not matched to a gene. CDR3 size: 15 residues. Germline V gene sequence: CDR1 SGHRS, CDR2 YFSETQ.

The genes are TRBV5-1 and TRBJ2-5; D may match TRBD1 or TRBD2 (5 bases each). This CDR3 is 16 amino acids long. Germline loops: CDR1 SGHRS, CDR2 YFSETQ. Trimming shortened V by 0 bases and J by 1 base, and 13 bases separated the two germline ends. The CDR3 DNA is TGCGCCAGCAGCTTGGGAAACGTGGGGGTCCAAGAGACCCAGTACTTC. Translation: CASSLGNVGVQETQYF.

CDR3 sequence reads: CASSPQPGFEFF. The CDR3, as DNA: TGTGCCAGCAGCCCACAGCCGGGTTTCGAGTTCTTC. The chain combines TRBV11-2 with TRBJ2-1; D is uncertain. V dropped 5 bases and J dropped 14 bases, with 16 bases sitting between them. The CDR3 runs to 12 residues. CDR1 and CDR2 from the germline V gene are SGHAT and FQNNGV.

This clone was observed a handful of times. This sequence joins TRBV4-1 and TRBJ1-1; TRBD1 might be the D (5 bases). CDR3 size: 15 residues. Trimming removed 3 bases at V and 2 bases at J, with 13 bases between. CDR1 and CDR2 from the germline V gene are MGHRA and YSYEKL. The CDR3 here is CASSHRPRGNTEAFF. For the CDR3, the DNA is TGCGCCAGCAGCCACCGCCCAAGGGGAAACACTGAAGCTTTCTTT.

The chain links TRBV6-1 to TRBJ2-7, with TRBD1 matching over 9 bases. CDR1 and CDR2 (germline): MNHNS, SASEGT. The CDR3 consists of 16 residues. The V and J ends lost 3 bases and 6 bases, in that order; junction bases with no gene match: 12. The CDR3 region is CASSELAGTGYSEQYF. CDR3 in DNA: TGTGCCAGCAGTGAGCTTGCCGGGACAGGGTATTCCGAGCAGTACTTC.